Below, one T cell receptor (beta chain) is given with its context. Its antigen is unknown. These data are taken from a study of CD8 T cells in ankylosing spondylitis. Overall study findings and caveats: About eight highly homologous variants made up a TCR beta motif that seemed to typify ankylosing spondylitis blood. In peripheral blood, disease-linked CD8+ clones occurred at relatively low frequencies.

The V gene's germline CDR1 is SGHTA and CDR2 FQGTGA. Trimming shortened V by 1 base and J by 5 bases, and 5 bases separated the two germline ends. The CDR3 extends over 13 amino acids. TCRdb re-called the 5' RACE reads through MiXCR, storing one row per CDR3 protein. The table includes under 150,000 distinct CDR3 sequences, 17% detected once. The source is a male donor with ankylosing spondylitis. The V and J genes are TRBV7-3 and TRBJ2-2; D gene unclear. Sequencing input: blood, either unsorted or a sorted T cell fraction (not recorded which). CDR3 bases: TGTGCCAGCAGCTTAATGAGTACCGGGGAGCTGTTTTTT. Translating it yields CASSLMSTGELFF.